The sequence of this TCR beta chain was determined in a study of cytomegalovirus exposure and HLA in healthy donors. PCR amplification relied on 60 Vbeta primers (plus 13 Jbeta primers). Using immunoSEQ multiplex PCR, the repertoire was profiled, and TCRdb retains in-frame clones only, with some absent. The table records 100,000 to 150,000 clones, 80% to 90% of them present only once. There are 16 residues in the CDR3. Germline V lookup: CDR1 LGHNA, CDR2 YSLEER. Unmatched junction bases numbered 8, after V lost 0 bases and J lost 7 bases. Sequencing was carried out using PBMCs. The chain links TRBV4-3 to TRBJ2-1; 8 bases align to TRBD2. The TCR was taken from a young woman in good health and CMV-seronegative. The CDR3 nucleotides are TGCGCCAGCAGCCAAGACGTTTTGATAGCGGGGAATGAGCAGTTCTTC. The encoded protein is CASSQDVLIAGNEQFF.